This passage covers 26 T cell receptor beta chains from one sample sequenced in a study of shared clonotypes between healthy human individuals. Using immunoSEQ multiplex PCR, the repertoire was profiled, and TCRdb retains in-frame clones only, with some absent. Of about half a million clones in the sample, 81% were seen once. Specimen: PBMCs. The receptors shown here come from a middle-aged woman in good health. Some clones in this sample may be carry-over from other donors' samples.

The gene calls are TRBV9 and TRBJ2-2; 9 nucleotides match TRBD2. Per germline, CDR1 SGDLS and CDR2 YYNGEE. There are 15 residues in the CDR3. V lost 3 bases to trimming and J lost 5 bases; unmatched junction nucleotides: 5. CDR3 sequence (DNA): TGTGCCAGCAGCGAAGGACTAGCGCAGACCGGGGAGCTGTTTTTT. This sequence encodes CASSEGLAQTGELFF.

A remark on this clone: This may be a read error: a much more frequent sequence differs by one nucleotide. The CDR3 sequence: CASSLFGGETQYF. The CDR3 DNA is TGTGCCAGCAGCTTATTCGGGGGGGAGACCCAGTACTTC. The chain employs TRBV7-9 and TRBJ2-5, with TRBD2 matching 7 bases. V shed 2 bases and J 5 bases; nucleotides not matched to a gene: 2. The CDR3 is made up of 13 amino acids. The germline V gene has CDR1 SEHNR and CDR2 FQNEAQ (reference sequence).

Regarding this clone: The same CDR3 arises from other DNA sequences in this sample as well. Written as DNA, the CDR3 is TGTGCCAGCAGCCGACAGGGGAATACTGAAGCTTTCTTT. This gives the protein CASSRQGNTEAFF. The genes are TRBV7-9 and TRBJ1-1, with 8 bases aligning to TRBD1. The CDR3 sequence is 13 residues long. Unmatched junction bases numbered 4, after V lost 5 bases and J lost 5 bases. The germline CDR1 and CDR2 sequences are SEHNR and FQNEAQ (reference sequence).

CDR3 sequence: CASSLGPMSSYEQYF. The CDR3, as DNA: TGTGCCAGCAGCCTAGGACCTATGAGCTCCTACGAGCAGTACTTC. This chain uses TRBV7-8 with TRBJ2-7; D not certain. V shed 5 bases and J shed 0 bases, with 14 bases lying between them. This CDR3 has 15 amino acids. Germline V gives CDR1 SGHVS, CDR2 FQNEAQ.

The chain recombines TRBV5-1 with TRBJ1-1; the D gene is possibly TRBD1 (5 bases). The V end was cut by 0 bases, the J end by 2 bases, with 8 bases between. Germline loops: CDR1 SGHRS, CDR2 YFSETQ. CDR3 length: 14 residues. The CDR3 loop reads CASSLEGSNTEAFF. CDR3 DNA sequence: TGCGCCAGCAGCTTGGAGGGGAGTAACACTGAAGCTTTCTTT.

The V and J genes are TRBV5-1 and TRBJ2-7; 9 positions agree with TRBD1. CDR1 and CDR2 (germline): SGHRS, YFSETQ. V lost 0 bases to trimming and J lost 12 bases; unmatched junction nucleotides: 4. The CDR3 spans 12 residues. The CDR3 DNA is TGCGCCAGCAGCTTGGCCGGGACAGGGTTGTACTTC. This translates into CASSLAGTGLYF.

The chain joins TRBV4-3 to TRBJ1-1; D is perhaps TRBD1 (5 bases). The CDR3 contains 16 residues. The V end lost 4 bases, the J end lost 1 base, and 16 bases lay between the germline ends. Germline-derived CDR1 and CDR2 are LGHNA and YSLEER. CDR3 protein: CASSPTLGRENTEAFF. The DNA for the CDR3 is TGCGCCAGCAGCCCGACCCTGGGGCGGGAGAACACTGAAGCTTTCTTT.

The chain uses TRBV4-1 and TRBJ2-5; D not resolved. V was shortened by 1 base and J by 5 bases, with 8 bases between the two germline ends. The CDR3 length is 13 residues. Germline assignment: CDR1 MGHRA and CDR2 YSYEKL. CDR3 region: CASSQVWPETQYF. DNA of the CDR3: TGCGCCAGCAGCCAAGTATGGCCGGAGACCCAGTACTTC.

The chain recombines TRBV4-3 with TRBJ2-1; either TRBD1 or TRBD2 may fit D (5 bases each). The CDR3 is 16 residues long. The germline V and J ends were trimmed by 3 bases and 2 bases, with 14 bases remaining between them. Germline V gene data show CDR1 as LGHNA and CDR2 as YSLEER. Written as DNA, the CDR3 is TGCGCCAGCAGCCAGGACCAGGGAGCGGCCTACAATGAGCAGTTCTTC. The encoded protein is CASSQDQGAAYNEQFF.

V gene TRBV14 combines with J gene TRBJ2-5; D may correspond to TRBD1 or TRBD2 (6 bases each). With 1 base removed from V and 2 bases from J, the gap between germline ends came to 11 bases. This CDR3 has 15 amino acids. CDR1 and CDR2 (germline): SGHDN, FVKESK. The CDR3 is CASSQALGGQETQYF. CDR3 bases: TGTGCCAGCAGCCAAGCCTTAGGGGGGCAAGAGACCCAGTACTTC.

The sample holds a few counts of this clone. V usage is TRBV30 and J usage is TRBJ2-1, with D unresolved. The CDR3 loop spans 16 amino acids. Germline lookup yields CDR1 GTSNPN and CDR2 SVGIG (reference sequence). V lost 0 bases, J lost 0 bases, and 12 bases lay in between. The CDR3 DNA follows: TGTGCCTGGAGTGTTTTGGGCAGGAGCTCCTACAATGAGCAGTTCTTC. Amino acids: CAWSVLGRSSYNEQFF.

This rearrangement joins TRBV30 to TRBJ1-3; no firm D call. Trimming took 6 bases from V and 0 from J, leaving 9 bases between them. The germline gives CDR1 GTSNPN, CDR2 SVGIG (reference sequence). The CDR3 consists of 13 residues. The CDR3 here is CACAKTSGNTIYF. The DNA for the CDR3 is TGTGCCTGTGCAAAAACCTCTGGAAACACCATATATTTT.

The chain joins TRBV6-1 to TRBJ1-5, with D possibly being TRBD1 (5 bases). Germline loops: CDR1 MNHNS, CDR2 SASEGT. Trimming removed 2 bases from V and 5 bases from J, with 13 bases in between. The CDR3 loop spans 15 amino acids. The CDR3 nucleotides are TGTGCCAGCAGTGAAAAATGGGAGGGGTATCAGCCCCAGCATTTT. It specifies CASSEKWEGYQPQHF.

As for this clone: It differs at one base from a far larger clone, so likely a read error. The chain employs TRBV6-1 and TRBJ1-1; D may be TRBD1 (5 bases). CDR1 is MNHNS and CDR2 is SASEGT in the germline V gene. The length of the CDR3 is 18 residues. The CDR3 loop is CANSEISRVLARDTEAFF. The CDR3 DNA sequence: TGTGCCAACAGTGAAATCTCCAGGGTTTTAGCTCGGGACACTGAAGCTTTCTTT.

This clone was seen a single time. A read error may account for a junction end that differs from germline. The CDR3 coding sequence is TGTGCCAGCAGTTTCCTCCGCTACTCACCCTACGTGCAGTGCTTC. This gives the protein CASSFLRYSPYVQCF. V usage is TRBV7-8 and J usage is TRBJ2-7; D remains unclear. Germline V gene lookup returns CDR1 SGHVS and CDR2 FQNEAQ. CDR3 size: 15 residues.

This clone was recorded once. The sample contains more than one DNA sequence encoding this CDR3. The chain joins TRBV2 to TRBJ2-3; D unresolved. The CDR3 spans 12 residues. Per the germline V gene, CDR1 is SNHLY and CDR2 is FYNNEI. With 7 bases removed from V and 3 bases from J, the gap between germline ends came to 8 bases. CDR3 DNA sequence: TGTGCCAGCACTCTCTCTACAGATACGCAGTATTTT. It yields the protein CASTLSTDTQYF.

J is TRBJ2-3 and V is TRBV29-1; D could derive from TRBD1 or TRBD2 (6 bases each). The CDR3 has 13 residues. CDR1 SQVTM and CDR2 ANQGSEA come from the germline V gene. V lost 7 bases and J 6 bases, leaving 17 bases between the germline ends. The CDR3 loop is CSAEGGSWDTQYF. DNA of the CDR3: TGCAGCGCCGAGGGGGGTTCGTGGGATACGCAGTATTTT.

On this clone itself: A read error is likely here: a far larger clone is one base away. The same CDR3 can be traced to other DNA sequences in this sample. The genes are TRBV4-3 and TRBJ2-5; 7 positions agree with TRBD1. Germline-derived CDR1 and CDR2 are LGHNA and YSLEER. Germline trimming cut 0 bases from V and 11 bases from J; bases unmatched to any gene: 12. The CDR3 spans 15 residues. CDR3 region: CASSQDRNRGDEQYF. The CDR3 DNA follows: TGCGCCAGCAGCCAAGACAGGAACAGGGGCGACGAACAGTACTTC.

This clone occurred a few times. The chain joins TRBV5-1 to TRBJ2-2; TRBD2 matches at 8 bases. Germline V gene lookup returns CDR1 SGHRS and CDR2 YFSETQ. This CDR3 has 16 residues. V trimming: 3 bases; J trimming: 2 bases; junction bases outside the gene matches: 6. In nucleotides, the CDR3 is TGCGCCAGCAGCTACCTCGTAGCGGGAAACACCGGGGAGCTGTTTTTT. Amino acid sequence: CASSYLVAGNTGELFF.

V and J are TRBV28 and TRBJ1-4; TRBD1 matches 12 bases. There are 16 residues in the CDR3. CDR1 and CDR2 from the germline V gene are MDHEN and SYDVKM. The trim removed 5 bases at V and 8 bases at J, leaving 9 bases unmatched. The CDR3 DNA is TGTGCCAGCAGTCCGGGACAGGGGGCTAGGGGGGAAAAACTGTTTTTT. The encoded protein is CASSPGQGARGEKLFF.

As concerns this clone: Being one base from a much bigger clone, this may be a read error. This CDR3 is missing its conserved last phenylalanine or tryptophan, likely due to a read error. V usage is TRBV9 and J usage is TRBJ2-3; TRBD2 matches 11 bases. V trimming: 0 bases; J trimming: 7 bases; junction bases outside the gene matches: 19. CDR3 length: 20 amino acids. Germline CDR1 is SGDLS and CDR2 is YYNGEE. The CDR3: CASSVGLAGGPGPTDYTQYL. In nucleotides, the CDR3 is TGTGCCAGCAGCGTAGGGTTAGCGGGAGGGCCTGGTCCCACGGATTATACGCAGTATCTT.

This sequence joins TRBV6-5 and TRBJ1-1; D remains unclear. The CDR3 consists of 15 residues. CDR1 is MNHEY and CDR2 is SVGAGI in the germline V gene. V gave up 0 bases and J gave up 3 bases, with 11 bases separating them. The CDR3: CASSYSQTGYTEAFF. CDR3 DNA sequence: TGTGCCAGCAGTTACTCACAGACTGGGTACACTGAAGCTTTCTTT.

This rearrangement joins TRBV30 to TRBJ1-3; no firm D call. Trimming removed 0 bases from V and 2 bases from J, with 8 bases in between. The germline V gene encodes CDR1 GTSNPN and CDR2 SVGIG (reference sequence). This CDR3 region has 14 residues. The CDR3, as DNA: TGTGCCTGGAGTGTAAACAAGGCTGGAAACACCATATATTTT. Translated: CAWSVNKAGNTIYF.

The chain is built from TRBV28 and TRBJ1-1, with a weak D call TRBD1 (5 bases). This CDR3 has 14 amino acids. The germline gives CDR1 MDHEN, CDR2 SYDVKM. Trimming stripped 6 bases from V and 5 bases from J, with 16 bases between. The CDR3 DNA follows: TGTGCCAGCAGCCGAGCGGGCAGGGTGACTGAAGCTTTCTTT. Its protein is CASSRAGRVTEAFF.

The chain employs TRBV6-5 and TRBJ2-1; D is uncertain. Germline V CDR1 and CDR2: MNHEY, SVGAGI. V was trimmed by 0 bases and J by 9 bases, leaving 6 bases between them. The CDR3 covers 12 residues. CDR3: CASSYSIAEQFF. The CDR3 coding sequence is TGTGCCAGCAGTTACTCGATAGCTGAGCAGTTCTTC.

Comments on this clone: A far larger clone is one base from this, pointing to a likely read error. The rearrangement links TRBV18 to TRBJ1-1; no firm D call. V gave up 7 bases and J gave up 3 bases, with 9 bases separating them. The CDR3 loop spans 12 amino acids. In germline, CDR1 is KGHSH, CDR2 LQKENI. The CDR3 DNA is TGTGCCAGCTTACACCGGGACACTGAAGCTTTCTTT. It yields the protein CASLHRDTEAFF.